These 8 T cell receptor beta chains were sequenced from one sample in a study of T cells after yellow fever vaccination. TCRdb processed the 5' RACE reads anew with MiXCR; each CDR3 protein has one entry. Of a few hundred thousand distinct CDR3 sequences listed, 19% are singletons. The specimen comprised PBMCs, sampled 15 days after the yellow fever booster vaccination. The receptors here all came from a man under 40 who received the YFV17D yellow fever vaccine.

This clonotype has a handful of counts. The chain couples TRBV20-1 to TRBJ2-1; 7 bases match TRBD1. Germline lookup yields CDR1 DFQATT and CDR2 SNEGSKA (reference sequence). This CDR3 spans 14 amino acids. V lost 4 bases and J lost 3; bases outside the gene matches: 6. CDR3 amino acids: CSAKRQGYYNEQFF. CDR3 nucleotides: TGCAGTGCTAAAAGACAGGGATACTACAATGAGCAGTTCTTC.

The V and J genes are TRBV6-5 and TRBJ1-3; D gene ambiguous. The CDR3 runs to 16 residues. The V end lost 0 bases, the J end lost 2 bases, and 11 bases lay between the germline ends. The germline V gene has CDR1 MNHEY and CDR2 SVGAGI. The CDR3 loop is CASSYSRTGTGNTIYF. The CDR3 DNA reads TGTGCCAGCAGTTACTCCCGGACCGGCACTGGAAACACCATATATTTT.

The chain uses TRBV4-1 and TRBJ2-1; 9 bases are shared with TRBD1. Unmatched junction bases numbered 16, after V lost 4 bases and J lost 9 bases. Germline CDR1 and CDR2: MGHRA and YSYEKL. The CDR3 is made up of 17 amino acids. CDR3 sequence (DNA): TGCGCCAGCAGCCTCCTCCTACAGGGACAGGGCCGGGCTGAGCAGTTCTTC. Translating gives CASSLLLQGQGRAEQFF.

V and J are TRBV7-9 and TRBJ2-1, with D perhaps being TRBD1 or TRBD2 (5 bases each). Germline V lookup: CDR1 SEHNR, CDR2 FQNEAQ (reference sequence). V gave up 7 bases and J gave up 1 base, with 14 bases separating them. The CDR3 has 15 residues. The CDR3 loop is CASTRGTGSYNEQFF. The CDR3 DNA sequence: TGTGCCAGCACTCGGGGCACAGGTTCCTACAATGAGCAGTTCTTC.

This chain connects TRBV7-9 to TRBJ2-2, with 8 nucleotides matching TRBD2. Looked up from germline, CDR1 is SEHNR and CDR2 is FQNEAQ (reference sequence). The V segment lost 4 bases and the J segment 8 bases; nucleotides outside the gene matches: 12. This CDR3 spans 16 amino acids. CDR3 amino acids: CASSSRGASGSGELFF. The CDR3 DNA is TGTGCCAGCAGCTCAAGAGGGGCTAGCGGGTCAGGGGAGCTGTTTTTT.

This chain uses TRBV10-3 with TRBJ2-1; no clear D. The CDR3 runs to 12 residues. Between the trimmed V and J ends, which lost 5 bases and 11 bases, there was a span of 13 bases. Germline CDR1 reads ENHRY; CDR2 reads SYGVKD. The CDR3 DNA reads TGTGCCATCAGTCCATCTAATTATCAGCAGTTCTTC. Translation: CAISPSNYQQFF.

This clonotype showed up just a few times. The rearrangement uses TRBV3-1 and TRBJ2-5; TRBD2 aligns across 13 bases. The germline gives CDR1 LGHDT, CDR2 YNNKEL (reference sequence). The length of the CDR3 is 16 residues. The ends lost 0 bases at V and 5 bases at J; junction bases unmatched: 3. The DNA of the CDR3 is TGTGCCAGCAGCCAAGATACTAGCGGGAGGGATGAGACCCAGTACTTC. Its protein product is CASSQDTSGRDETQYF.

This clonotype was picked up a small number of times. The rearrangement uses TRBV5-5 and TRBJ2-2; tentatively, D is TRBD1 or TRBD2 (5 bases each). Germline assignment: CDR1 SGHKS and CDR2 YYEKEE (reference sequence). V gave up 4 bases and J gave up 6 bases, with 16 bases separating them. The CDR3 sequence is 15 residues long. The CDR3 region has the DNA TGTGCCAGCAGCACCTGGCCCCGAGGGGCCGGGGAGCTGTTTTTT. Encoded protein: CASSTWPRGAGELFF.